This paragraph reports one T cell receptor (beta chain). This sample is part of a study of cytomegalovirus exposure and HLA in healthy donors. Study in general: The early release's HLA-typed donors yielded approximately 85 million unique TCRs.

CDR1 is MDHEN, CDR2 SYDVKM, per germline. The CDR3 extends over 12 amino acids. Trimming left V 6 bases short and J 5 bases short, with 7 bases between. Vbeta (60) and Jbeta (13) primers were used in the PCR. The method was immunoSEQ multiplex PCR; TCRdb's version includes in-frame clones alone and lacks a portion of them. The sample records about 270,000 clones, roughly two thirds being singletons. The rearrangement uses TRBV28 and TRBJ2-2; D ambiguous. Material: PBMCs. This sequence was found in a female donor in good health and CMV-seronegative. The CDR3 loop reads CASRVVTGELFF. The CDR3 coding sequence is TGTGCCAGCAGAGTAGTAACCGGGGAGCTGTTTTTT.